These 29 T cell receptor beta chains were sequenced from one sample in a study of blood T cell repertoires in COVID-19. Measured with immunoSEQ multiplex PCR; TCRdb has only the in-frame clones, and not every one. The sample carries roughly 180,000 clones, 65% to 85% recorded once. The sample comprised peripheral blood. The receptors were gathered from a middle-aged woman with COVID-19, enrolled during active disease.

The rearrangement joins TRBV28 to TRBJ1-6, with 7 bases that match TRBD1. V shed 8 bases and J 0 bases; nucleotides not matched to a gene: 7. Germline V gene data show CDR1 as MDHEN and CDR2 as SYDVKM. The CDR3 covers 16 residues. CDR3 bases: TGTGCCAGCGATAGGGGGGACAGCTCCTATAATTCACCCCTCCACTTT. Protein sequence: CASDRGDSSYNSPLHF.

V is TRBV27 and J is TRBJ1-2; 8 nucleotides match TRBD1. Germline CDR1 and CDR2: MNHEY and SMNVEV (reference sequence). V shed 5 bases and J 4 bases; nucleotides not matched to a gene: 9. This CDR3 comprises 15 residues. CDR3: CASSPRAGGGYGYTF. DNA of the CDR3: TGTGCCAGCAGTCCCCGGGCAGGGGGCGGCTATGGCTACACCTTC.

Points on this clone: A junction boundary mismatches the germline segment, possibly from a read error. The chain recombines TRBV5-8 with TRBJ1-4, with TRBD1 matching 9 bases. The CDR3 runs 10 residues. Looked up from germline, CDR1 is SGHTS and CDR2 is YDEGEE. CDR3 residues: CASSRDRVLF. Here the CDR3 DNA reads TGTGCCAGCAGCCGGGACAGGGTCCTTTTT.

V is TRBV4-1 and J is TRBJ2-3; 13 nucleotides match TRBD2. The J segment lost 2 bases and the V segment lost 4 bases, leaving 9 bases of the junction unmatched. From germline, CDR1 is MGHRA and CDR2 YSYEKL. The CDR3 has 18 residues. This CDR3 is CASSLPGLAGTTTDTQYF. CDR3 nucleotide sequence: TGCGCCAGCAGCCTCCCGGGACTAGCGGGAACGACCACAGATACGCAGTATTTT.

The rearrangement links TRBV7-6 to TRBJ1-3; no definite D call. CDR1 is SGHVS, CDR2 FNYEAQ, per germline. The CDR3 runs to 15 residues. With 3 bases removed from V and 0 bases from J, the gap between germline ends came to 9 bases. DNA of the CDR3: TGTGCCAGCAGCTTTCCCGAGTCCTCTGGAAACACCATATATTTT. This translates into CASSFPESSGNTIYF.

This clone turned up a few times. J is TRBJ2-4 and V is TRBV9; 8 bases agree with TRBD1. Looked up from germline, CDR1 is SGDLS and CDR2 is YYNGEE. This CDR3 spans 16 amino acids. Trimming took 3 bases from V and 8 from J; bases not matched to a gene: 13. This CDR3 reads CASSGFSRGRVDIQYF. The DNA of the CDR3 is TGTGCCAGCAGCGGGTTCTCCAGGGGGCGCGTAGACATTCAGTACTTC.

This chain connects TRBV5-6 to TRBJ2-1; TRBD2 might be the D (7 bases). Germline-derived CDR1 and CDR2 are SGHDT and YYEEEE. V dropped 6 bases and J dropped 9 bases, with 25 bases sitting between them. There are 16 residues in the CDR3. CDR3 nucleotides: TGTGCCAGCATCATCAGGGGCGGGAGTCCTAAGGGTGAGCAGTTCTTC. Translating gives CASIIRGGSPKGEQFF.

This clone showed up just a few times. V usage is TRBV18 and J usage is TRBJ2-7; 7 bases map to TRBD2. Trimming at V came to 0 bases and at J to 1 base, leaving 6 bases not matched to a gene. CDR3 size: 16 residues. Germline CDR1 and CDR2: KGHSH and LQKENI. The DNA of the CDR3 is TGTGCCAGCTCACCACCTGGGGAGGGGAAATCCTACGAGCAGTACTTC. It encodes CASSPPGEGKSYEQYF.

A single count supports this clone. V and J are TRBV5-6 and TRBJ2-5, with 7 positions matching TRBD2. After removal of 1 base from V and 2 bases from J, the junction contained 5 bases not matched to a gene. The V gene's germline CDR1 is SGHDT and CDR2 YYEEEE. This CDR3 spans 15 amino acids. For the CDR3, the DNA is TGTGCCAGCAGCTTGAGACTAGCTGGGCAAGAGACCCAGTACTTC. Translation gives CASSLRLAGQETQYF. The entire variable domain, with the rest obtained from reference TRBV5-6 and TRBJ2-5, is as follows: DAGVTQSPTHLIKTRGQQVTLRCSPKSGHDTVSWYQQALGQGPQFIFQYYEEEERQRGNFPDRFSGHQFPNYSSELNVNALLLGDSALYLCASSLRLAGQETQYFGPGTRLLVL.

The rearrangement uses TRBV7-9 and TRBJ1-2, with D maybe TRBD1 (5 bases). V was shortened by 1 base and J by 5 bases, with 8 bases between the two germline ends. The germline V gene encodes CDR1 SEHNR and CDR2 FQNEAQ (reference sequence). The CDR3 runs 13 residues. CDR3 residues: CASSLDRFYGYTF. The CDR3 DNA reads as TGTGCCAGCAGCTTAGACAGGTTTTATGGCTACACCTTC.

The chain is built from TRBV18 and TRBJ1-3, with D uncertain. Trimming cost V 5 bases and J 0 bases, with 8 bases left between them. CDR3 size: 14 residues. Germline CDR1 and CDR2: KGHSH and LQKENI. CDR3 sequence reads: CASSDGGSGNTIYF. The CDR3 region has the DNA TGTGCCAGCTCAGACGGAGGCTCTGGAAACACCATATATTTT.

The rearrangement uses TRBV6-1 and TRBJ1-5; TRBD1 aligns across 7 bases. Looked up from germline, CDR1 is MNHNS and CDR2 is SASEGT. This CDR3 is 16 amino acids long. V gave up 0 bases and J gave up 4 bases; unmatched junction bases: 6. The DNA of the CDR3 is TGTGCCAGCAGTGAAGCGAGGAGGACAGGAAATCAGCCCCAGCATTTT. Amino acid sequence: CASSEARRTGNQPQHF.

This clone was seen more than once but under ten times. The chain uses TRBV28 and TRBJ1-4; D is ambiguous. Germline values: CDR1 MDHEN, CDR2 SYDVKM. The CDR3 is made up of 11 amino acids. The ends were cut back, 8 bases at V and 10 bases at J, with 11 bases in the middle. CDR3: CASLPSGKLFF. The CDR3 region has the DNA TGTGCCAGCCTACCGAGCGGAAAACTGTTTTTT.

This clone has just a few counts. This chain uses TRBV10-3 with TRBJ1-3, with 9 bases fitting TRBD1. The CDR3 extends over 15 amino acids. Germline lookup yields CDR1 ENHRY and CDR2 SYGVKD. V trimming: 4 bases; J trimming: 2 bases; junction bases outside the gene matches: 3. The CDR3 nucleotides read TGTGCCATCAGTGGGGGGACAGGGACTGGAAACACCATATATTTT. Translated: CAISGGTGTGNTIYF.

V gene TRBV19 combines with J gene TRBJ2-7; TRBD2 matches 10 bases. The trim removed 5 bases at V and 5 bases at J, leaving 6 bases unmatched. The CDR3 length is 14 residues. Germline V gives CDR1 LNHDA, CDR2 SQIVND (reference sequence). The DNA for the CDR3 is TGTGCCAGTAGTTTCCCCGGGACTAGCGACGAGCAGTACTTC. The encoded protein is CASSFPGTSDEQYF.

A word on this clone: The sample contains more than one DNA sequence encoding this CDR3. The V gene is TRBV18, the J gene TRBJ2-5; D unclear. Germline V CDR1 and CDR2: KGHSH, LQKENI. V was trimmed by 2 bases and J by 1 base, leaving 5 bases between them. The CDR3 is 13 residues long. CDR3 DNA: TGTGCCAGCTCACCAACACGCCAAGAGACCCAGTACTTC. Amino acid sequence: CASSPTRQETQYF.

The rearrangement links TRBV4-1 to TRBJ2-5; 12 bases agree with TRBD2. Trimming at V came to 3 bases and at J to 5 bases, leaving 7 bases not matched to a gene. The CDR3 loop spans 16 amino acids. Germline CDR1 and CDR2: MGHRA and YSYEKL. Written as DNA, the CDR3 is TGCGCCAGCAGCCAGGAGACTAGCGGGGGAGGGGAGACCCAGTACTTC. Residues: CASSQETSGGGETQYF.

This clone was recorded once. The chain links TRBV24-1 to TRBJ1-4, with D possibly being TRBD1 (6 bases). CDR1 and CDR2 from the germline V gene are KGHDR and SFDVKD. The CDR3 totals 20 residues. The V gene lost 1 base and the J gene lost 2 bases, with 22 bases spanning the gap. DNA of the CDR3: TGTGCCACCAGTGATTTCCAACAGGTTATCCAAAGGGGGACTAATGAAAAACTGTTTTTT. It specifies CATSDFQQVIQRGTNEKLFF.

This chain uses TRBV4-1 with TRBJ2-1; 7 nucleotides agree with TRBD2. The germline V gene encodes CDR1 MGHRA and CDR2 YSYEKL. The CDR3 runs to 14 residues. V was clipped by 0 bases and J by 8 bases; unmatched bases: 4. In DNA form, the CDR3 reads TGCGCCAGCAGCCAAGAAGCGGGAACAGATGAGCAGTTCTTC. Residues: CASSQEAGTDEQFF.

V gene TRBV19 combines with J gene TRBJ2-5; TRBD1 might be the D (6 bases). This CDR3 is built from 18 residues. CDR1 is LNHDA, CDR2 SQIVND, per germline (reference sequence). The germline V and J ends were trimmed by 3 bases and 0 bases, with 20 bases remaining between them. The CDR3 loop is CASSMDLGDWGHQETQYF. In DNA form, the CDR3 reads TGTGCCAGTAGTATGGACCTCGGCGACTGGGGGCACCAAGAGACCCAGTACTTC.

The rearrangement links TRBV5-4 to TRBJ2-7; 11 nucleotides agree with TRBD2. This CDR3 is built from 15 residues. The ends lost 1 base at V and 6 bases at J; junction bases unmatched: 6. The V gene's germline CDR1 is SGHNT and CDR2 YYREEE (reference sequence). In DNA, the CDR3 is TGTGCCAGCAGCTTGAGTAGCGGGAGGGTGGGCGAGCAGTACTTC. Protein product: CASSLSSGRVGEQYF.

The gene calls are TRBV5-1 and TRBJ2-7, with TRBD1 as a possible D gene (7 bases). Germline values: CDR1 SGHRS, CDR2 YFSETQ. This CDR3 region has 15 residues. V lost 4 bases, J lost 0 bases, and 14 bases lay in between. The CDR3 spells CASSAGQPSSYEQYF. Written as DNA, the CDR3 is TGCGCCAGCAGCGCGGGACAGCCTAGCTCCTACGAGCAGTACTTC.

This sequence joins TRBV27 and TRBJ2-1; D may be TRBD2 (6 bases). V was shortened by 3 bases and J by 10 bases, with 16 bases between the two germline ends. The CDR3 runs 14 residues. Germline lookup yields CDR1 MNHEY and CDR2 SMNVEV (reference sequence). CDR3 coding DNA: TGTGCCAGCAGTTTTGATTTGCGGGATTGGGAGCAGTTCTTC. This encodes CASSFDLRDWEQFF.

The chain joins TRBV6-5 to TRBJ1-2; D is unclear. The germline V gene has CDR1 MNHEY and CDR2 SVGAGI. V was cut by 5 bases and J by 7 bases, with 14 bases left in between. The CDR3 covers 13 residues. Here the CDR3 DNA reads TGTGCCAGCAGTCCACCGCTGGCAGGTGGCTACACCTTC. It is translated as CASSPPLAGGYTF.

This sequence joins TRBV7-9 and TRBJ2-1; 7 bases are shared with TRBD2. CDR1 and CDR2 from the germline V gene are SEHNR and FQNEAQ (reference sequence). The CDR3 loop spans 16 amino acids. The J segment lost 3 bases and the V segment lost 1 base, leaving 6 bases of the junction unmatched. The CDR3 DNA reads as TGTGCCAGCAGCTTAGGTGAGGGGACTATCTACAATGAGCAGTTCTTC. It specifies CASSLGEGTIYNEQFF.

The chain couples TRBV2 to TRBJ1-4; D remains ambiguous. Germline lookup yields CDR1 SNHLY and CDR2 FYNNEI. V shed 11 bases and J shed 12 bases, with 16 bases lying between them. The CDR3 loop spans 11 amino acids. CDR3 loop: CARGRQAELFF. CDR3 nucleotides: TGTGCCCGGGGTAGGCAGGCGGAACTGTTTTTT.

The genes are TRBV21-1 and TRBJ1-2; the D call TRBD1 from the table was never checked on the DNA. TRBV21-1 is a listed pseudogene. The length of the CDR3 is 14 residues. The CDR3 loop is CASSKTGEGHGYTF. The CDR3 bases are TGTGCCAGCAGCAAGACAGGGGAAGGGCATGGCTACACCTTC.

The chain recombines TRBV27 with TRBJ2-7, with D tentatively TRBD1 (6 bases). Germline V gene sequence: CDR1 MNHEY, CDR2 SMNVEV (reference sequence). V was pared by 3 bases and J by 6 bases, with 12 bases between. This CDR3 is 13 amino acids long. CDR3 protein: CASSFTTGVEQYF. The CDR3 region has the DNA TGTGCCAGCAGTTTCACGACAGGTGTCGAGCAGTACTTC.

The chain joins TRBV10-1 to TRBJ1-1; 11 nucleotides line up with TRBD1. The germline V gene has CDR1 WNHNN and CDR2 SYGVQD (reference sequence). CDR3 length equals 13 residues. Unmatched junction bases numbered 8, after V lost 6 bases and J lost 11 bases. This CDR3 is CASSPGQGARAFF. DNA for the CDR3: TGCGCCAGCAGCCCCGGACAGGGGGCCAGGGCTTTCTTT.